Each of the 32 T cell receptor beta chains below was sequenced from the same sample in a study of cytomegalovirus exposure and HLA in healthy donors. The PCR made use of 60 Vbeta and 13 Jbeta primers. Measured with immunoSEQ multiplex PCR; TCRdb has only the in-frame clones, and not every one. Of some 130,000 clones in the sample, 65% to 70% were seen once. Material: PBMCs. These receptors all stem from a human donor in good health.

This chain links TRBV7-2 with TRBJ2-7, with 9 bases matching TRBD1. J gave up 2 bases and V 5 bases, and 4 bases lay outside the gene matches. Germline CDR1 is SGHTA and CDR2 is FQGNSA. The CDR3 totals 14 residues. Written as DNA, the CDR3 is TGTGCCAGCAGCGTACAGGGGGCCCCCTACGAGCAGTACTTC. Protein sequence: CASSVQGAPYEQYF.

The chain joins TRBV15 to TRBJ1-1; 8 bases line up with TRBD1. V trimming: 3 bases; J trimming: 3 bases; junction bases outside the gene matches: 3. The CDR3 consists of 14 residues. The germline V gene encodes CDR1 LNHNV and CDR2 YYDKDF (reference sequence). In DNA form, the CDR3 reads TGTGCCACCAGCAGGGTACAGGGGGACACTGAAGCTTTCTTT. Its protein product is CATSRVQGDTEAFF. Combining the CDR3 with reference TRBV15 and TRBJ1-1 gives the whole variable domain DAMVIQNPRYQVTQFGKPVTLSCSQTLNHNVMYWYQQKSSQAPKLLFHYYDKDFNNEADTPDNFQSRRPNTSFCFLDIRSPGLGDTAMYLCATSRVQGDTEAFFGQGTRLTVV.

This clone was seen only once. The chain joins TRBV28 to TRBJ1-3, with 7 bases that match TRBD1. There are 14 residues in the CDR3. CDR1 and CDR2 from the germline V gene are MDHEN and SYDVKM. With 4 bases clipped from V and 5 bases from J, the junction kept 5 bases outside the gene matches. The CDR3 loop reads CASSYGDSRNTIYF. CDR3 nucleotides: TGTGCCAGCAGTTACGGGGACAGTCGAAACACCATATATTTT.

V gene TRBV4-1 combines with J gene TRBJ1-3, with D unclear. The CDR3 has 16 residues. Germline CDR1 reads MGHRA; CDR2 reads YSYEKL. The ends were cut back, 2 bases at V and 0 bases at J, with 11 bases in the middle. The CDR3 region is CASSQPGKGSGNTIYF. Here the CDR3 DNA reads TGCGCCAGCAGCCAACCGGGGAAGGGCTCTGGAAACACCATATATTTT.

The rearrangement joins TRBV6-7 to TRBJ2-7, with TRBD1 identical over 8 bases. TRBV6-7 qualifies as an ORF whose function is uncertain. J was trimmed by 6 bases and V by 0 bases; bases with no gene match: 13. The CDR3 length is 17 residues. CDR3 amino acids: CASSYSSVQGADVEQYF. The CDR3 region has the DNA TGTGCCAGCAGTTACTCGAGCGTGCAGGGGGCAGACGTCGAGCAGTACTTC.

The rearrangement uses TRBV27 and TRBJ2-7, with TRBD1 matching over 7 bases. With V trimmed by 3 bases and J by 5 bases, 10 bases remained unmatched. From germline, CDR1 is MNHEY and CDR2 SMNVEV (reference sequence). This CDR3 spans 15 amino acids. CDR3: CASSFSDRVRHEQYF. The CDR3 DNA follows: TGTGCCAGCAGTTTCTCAGACAGGGTGAGGCACGAGCAGTACTTC.

The V gene is TRBV15, the J gene TRBJ2-5; D unresolved. Germline V lookup: CDR1 LNHNV, CDR2 YYDKDF (reference sequence). There are 15 residues in the CDR3. The ends were cut back, 0 bases at V and 3 bases at J, with 11 bases in the middle. In nucleotides, the CDR3 is TGTGCCACCAGCAGAGATAGTCGGTTAGAAGAGACCCAGTACTTC. Translation gives CATSRDSRLEETQYF.

The genes are TRBV4-1 and TRBJ2-3; 14 bases are shared with TRBD2. Germline-derived CDR1 and CDR2 are MGHRA and YSYEKL. With V trimmed by 3 bases and J by 6 bases, 5 bases remained unmatched. CDR3 length: 16 amino acids. The CDR3 nucleotides read TGCGCCAGCAGCCATGGACTAGCGGGAGGCAGGGATACGCAGTATTTT. This encodes CASSHGLAGGRDTQYF.

The rearrangement links TRBV6-5 to TRBJ1-1; the match to TRBD1 covers 8 bases. Germline CDR1 is MNHEY and CDR2 is SVGAGI. This CDR3 has 15 amino acids. V dropped 0 bases and J dropped 4; count of bases not matched to a gene: 4. In nucleotides, the CDR3 is TGTGCCAGCAGTTACTCACCAGACAGGGGCACTGAAGCTTTCTTT. Translation gives CASSYSPDRGTEAFF.

This clone turned up a few times. The J gene is TRBJ2-1, the V gene TRBV19, with D unclear. V was pared by 5 bases and J by 5 bases, with 13 bases between. The CDR3 is 14 amino acids. The germline CDR1 and CDR2 sequences are LNHDA and SQIVND (reference sequence). CDR3 DNA sequence: TGTGCCAGTAGTCAGACGGGTTCCAACAATGAGCAGTTCTTC. As protein: CASSQTGSNNEQFF.

There are a few counts of this clone. This sequence joins TRBV5-4 and TRBJ1-6; 9 bases agree with TRBD1. V shed 4 bases, J shed 7 bases, and the junction held 9 bases outside the gene matches. This CDR3 is 16 amino acids long. From germline, CDR1 is SGHNT and CDR2 YYREEE (reference sequence). The DNA of the CDR3 is TGTGCCAGCAGCGTCTCACAGGGGGCCGGGAATTCACCCCTCCACTTT. This encodes CASSVSQGAGNSPLHF. Full variable domain (remainder filled in from reference TRBV5-4 and TRBJ1-6): ETGVTQSPTHLIKTRGQQVTLRCSSQSGHNTVSWYQQALGQGPQFIFQYYREEENGRGNFPPRFSGLQFPNYSSELNVNALELDDSALYLCASSVSQGAGNSPLHFGNGTRLTVT.

CDR3 in DNA: TGTGCCAGCACCCAAAACAGGGGTGTCTACAATGAGCAGTTCTTC. Translating it yields CASTQNRGVYNEQFF. The chain recombines TRBV5-4 with TRBJ2-1, with 7 bases identical to TRBD1. Per the germline V gene, CDR1 is SGHNT and CDR2 is YYREEE (reference sequence). Trimming cost V 6 bases and J 3 bases; bases outside gene matches: 9. This CDR3 is 15 amino acids long.

This chain uses TRBV7-8 with TRBJ1-4; the match to TRBD1 covers 8 bases. This CDR3 comprises 17 residues. The ends lost 5 bases at V and 0 bases at J; junction bases unmatched: 8. Germline-derived CDR1 and CDR2 are SGHVS and FQNEAQ. CDR3 sequence: CASSPDRVAATNEKLFF. The CDR3 nucleotides are TGTGCCAGCAGCCCGGACAGGGTGGCTGCAACTAATGAAAAACTGTTTTTT.

This clone appeared once. This chain links TRBV19 with TRBJ2-7; unclear D gene. The CDR3 length is 14 residues. Germline lookup yields CDR1 LNHDA and CDR2 SQIVND (reference sequence). V was pared by 3 bases and J by 0 bases, with 9 bases between. CDR3 nucleotide sequence: TGTGCCAGTAGTATGGCTAGTCCCTCCTACGAGCAGTACTTC. Translated, it gives CASSMASPSYEQYF.

The V and J genes are TRBV2 and TRBJ1-3; tentatively, D is TRBD1 (6 bases). From germline, CDR1 is SNHLY and CDR2 FYNNEI. The CDR3 runs 14 residues. The V end was cut by 8 bases, the J end by 1 base, with 12 bases between. DNA of the CDR3: TGTGCCAGCCGATACAGGGAGTCTGGAAACACCATATATTTT. Protein sequence: CASRYRESGNTIYF.

The rearrangement joins TRBV7-9 to TRBJ2-1, with D possibly matching TRBD1 (6 bases). Deletions cut 9 bases from V and 5 bases from J, with 11 bases between. This CDR3 is built from 12 residues. From germline, CDR1 is SEHNR and CDR2 FQNEAQ (reference sequence). The CDR3 region has the DNA TGTGCCAGACAGGGTCTCCACAATGAGCAGTTCTTC. This sequence encodes CARQGLHNEQFF. The entire variable domain, with the rest obtained from reference TRBV7-9 and TRBJ2-1, is as follows: DTGVSQNPRHKITKRGQNVTFRCDPISEHNRLYWYRQTLGQGPEFLTYFQNEAQLEKSRLLSDRFSAERPKGSFSTLEIQRTEQGDSAMYLCARQGLHNEQFFGPGTRLTVL.

This clone turned up a few times. This chain uses TRBV28 with TRBJ2-5, with 11 bases matching TRBD2. CDR1 is MDHEN, CDR2 SYDVKM, per germline. The V and J ends lost 8 bases and 1 base, in that order; junction bases with no gene match: 6. The CDR3 loop spans 15 amino acids. The CDR3 nucleotides read TGTGCCAGCCGGGGGACTAGCGGCATCCAAGAGACCCAGTACTTC. Translating it yields CASRGTSGIQETQYF.

V is TRBV6-5 and J is TRBJ2-7, with TRBD2 as a possible D gene (5 bases). V was shortened by 1 base and J by 2 bases, with 12 bases between the two germline ends. Germline V gene sequence: CDR1 MNHEY, CDR2 SVGAGI. This CDR3 has 15 residues. Here the CDR3 DNA reads TGTGCCAGCAGTTACTGGGAGCGGAATACCTACGAGCAGTACTTC. Its translation is CASSYWERNTYEQYF.

J is TRBJ1-5 and V is TRBV5-4; D not certain. V lost 4 bases and J 0 bases, leaving 11 bases between the germline ends. CDR3 length equals 15 residues. The germline CDR1 and CDR2 sequences are SGHNT and YYREEE (reference sequence). The CDR3 loop reads CASSKGGISNQPQHF. CDR3 sequence (DNA): TGTGCCAGCAGCAAGGGAGGTATTAGCAATCAGCCCCAGCATTTT.

The chain joins TRBV2 to TRBJ2-7, with D uncertain. Germline assignment: CDR1 SNHLY and CDR2 FYNNEI. This CDR3 comprises 12 residues. Trimming took 6 bases from V and 1 from J, leaving 7 bases between them. CDR3 in amino acids: CASRLTSYEQYF. The CDR3 nucleotides read TGTGCCAGCAGACTAACTTCCTACGAGCAGTACTTC.

Notes on this clone: An end of the junction does not agree with germline; a read error may underlie this. The genes are TRBV2 and TRBJ2-5; 11 bases align to TRBD2. The CDR3 has 15 amino acids. Looked up from germline, CDR1 is SNHLY and CDR2 is FYNNEI. The DNA of the CDR3 is TGTGCCAGCAGAGAAGGGACTAGCGGCCTTGGGAGCCAGTACTTC. This encodes CASREGTSGLGSQYF.

This sequence joins TRBV4-1 and TRBJ2-3, with 9 bases that match TRBD2. The CDR3 has 17 amino acids. The J segment lost 2 bases and the V segment lost 1 base, leaving 7 bases of the junction unmatched. Germline CDR1 and CDR2: MGHRA and YSYEKL. CDR3 in amino acids: CASSQVGREGPTDTQYF. CDR3 coding DNA: TGCGCCAGCAGCCAAGTAGGGCGGGAGGGACCCACAGATACGCAGTATTTT.

The chain combines TRBV6-5 with TRBJ2-7; 7 bases agree with TRBD1. The CDR3 has 13 residues. The germline gives CDR1 MNHEY, CDR2 SVGAGI. Trimming cost V 5 bases and J 3 bases; bases outside gene matches: 4. CDR3 in DNA: TGTGCCAGCAGTCGGGACAGTAACTACGAGCAGTACTTC. Translating it yields CASSRDSNYEQYF.

This clone was found a few times. The gene calls are TRBV2 and TRBJ1-1; D is uncertain. The germline V gene encodes CDR1 SNHLY and CDR2 FYNNEI. This CDR3 has 13 residues. V gave up 7 bases and J gave up 4 bases, with 13 bases separating them. CDR3 residues: CASKVSGSTEAFF. The CDR3 DNA sequence: TGTGCCAGCAAGGTCTCGGGTAGCACTGAAGCTTTCTTT.

The chain links TRBV5-1 to TRBJ2-7, with 9 positions matching TRBD1. Germline V gene sequence: CDR1 SGHRS, CDR2 YFSETQ. Trimming removed 0 bases from V and 0 bases from J; junction bases left unmatched: 10. This CDR3 contains 18 residues. The CDR3 here is CASSLGTGTGTSSYEQYF. The CDR3 region has the DNA TGCGCCAGCAGCTTGGGGACCGGGACAGGGACCAGCTCCTACGAGCAGTACTTC.

V and J are TRBV19 and TRBJ1-4; a possible D gene is TRBD1 (6 bases). V shed 1 base and J shed 8 bases, with 14 bases lying between them. Germline CDR1 reads LNHDA; CDR2 reads SQIVND (reference sequence). This CDR3 region has 15 residues. The CDR3 sequence: CASSIGNRVREKLFF. As DNA, the CDR3 is TGTGCCAGTAGTATAGGGAACAGGGTGCGGGAAAAACTGTTTTTT.

This clone was seen a few times. The V call is TRBV5-4, the J call TRBJ1-4, with 7 bases fitting TRBD1. The J segment lost 0 bases and the V segment lost 4 bases, leaving 6 bases of the junction unmatched. CDR1 SGHNT and CDR2 YYREEE come from the germline V gene (reference sequence). The CDR3 covers 16 residues. CDR3 amino acids: CASSAGQLATNEKLFF. The CDR3 DNA is TGTGCCAGCAGCGCGGGACAGCTTGCAACTAATGAAAAACTGTTTTTT.

This clone was found a few times. The chain carries TRBV2 and TRBJ2-3; 7 nucleotides match TRBD1. After removal of 4 bases from V and 4 bases from J, the junction contained 5 bases not matched to a gene. The germline CDR1 and CDR2 sequences are SNHLY and FYNNEI. CDR3 length: 14 residues. The CDR3 sequence is CASSVEQGSDTQYF. The CDR3 DNA sequence: TGTGCCAGCAGTGTGGAACAGGGGTCAGATACGCAGTATTTT.

This sequence joins TRBV28 and TRBJ2-7, with 8 bases lining up with TRBD1. The CDR3 is 14 amino acids. With V trimmed by 6 bases and J by 5 bases, 9 bases remained unmatched. Germline V gene sequence: CDR1 MDHEN, CDR2 SYDVKM. Written as DNA, the CDR3 is TGTGCCAGCAGACCGACAGGGGTGGGAGACGAGCAGTACTTC. Its protein product is CASRPTGVGDEQYF.

V gene TRBV28 combines with J gene TRBJ1-5; 9 nucleotides agree with TRBD1. Per germline, CDR1 MDHEN and CDR2 SYDVKM. Trimming cost V 4 bases and J 2 bases; bases outside gene matches: 3. This CDR3 region has 15 residues. CDR3 sequence reads: CASSWGQGGNQPQHF. The CDR3 bases are TGTGCCAGCAGTTGGGGACAGGGAGGCAATCAGCCCCAGCATTTT.

The table lists this clone with a few counts. The CDR3 coding sequence is TGTGCCAGCAGTTCGACAGGGCAACAAGAGACCCAGTACTTC. This gives the protein CASSSTGQQETQYF. This rearrangement joins TRBV7-7 to TRBJ2-5; 7 bases match TRBD1. J lost 2 bases, V lost 6 bases, and 6 bases had no gene match. CDR1 and CDR2 (germline): SSHAT, FNYEAQ (reference sequence). The CDR3 extends over 14 amino acids.

Remarks on this clone: This sample also contains other DNA sequences that code for the same CDR3. The chain is built from TRBV5-1 and TRBJ2-5, with D possibly being TRBD1 (5 bases). Deletions cut 2 bases from V and 5 bases from J, with 10 bases between. There are 13 residues in the CDR3. CDR1 is SGHRS, CDR2 YFSETQ, per germline. CDR3 sequence (DNA): TGCGCCAGCAGCTTTGGGGCCGGGGAGACCCAGTACTTC. Amino acid sequence: CASSFGAGETQYF.